This TCR beta chain was sequenced in a study of blood T cell repertoires in COVID-19 (dated by TCRdb to the early 2020s). About the investigation overall: Samples covering the acute and convalescent phases of COVID-19 were provided by collaborators in the United States, Italy and Spain. The repertoires were released in a freely available public database meant as a resource for research on the immune response to SARS-CoV-2. The material from the prospective study consisted of cDNA or gDNA derived from T cells, B-cell-depleted T cells, or PBMCs. HLA class I and class II types, where available, came from metadata supplied by the sample provider rather than from assay-based typing. The dataset comprised deeply sampled blood TCRbeta repertoires from subjects exposed to, actively infected with, or recovered from COVID-19. The samples were drawn from the first 160 participants of the ongoing ImmuneRACE study and from over 950 subjects provided by 6 global collaborators. Nearly every sample came with metadata listing a de-identified subject ID, COVID-19 status, age in years and sex. Points the paper makes about the study in general: The amount of clinical and demographic metadata varied by source and participant and was provided uncurated.

Details on this clone: The target of this receptor is not known. No clone much larger than this one lies a single base away; base qualities are absent.

Whole blood was collected in K2EDTA tubes by collaborating institutions according to the institutions' own protocols. For TCRbeta analysis, collaborators shipped samples in one of three forms: frozen whole blood, isolated PBMCs, or DNA extracted from either of those sample types. The immunoSEQ Assay, a bias-controlled multiplex PCR, was used to amplify TCRbeta CDR3 regions from genomic DNA. For the original study's pipeline: Nucleated cell counts per sample were estimated from amplification of reference gene primers within the assay. To quantify the absolute abundance of each unique TCRbeta CDR3 rearrangement, sequence reads were collapsed and filtered. For each sample, productive Simpson clonality was calculated by taking the square root of Simpson's diversity index across productive rearrangements. TCRdb limited this immuneACCESS table to in-frame rearrangements with V and J called. A share of clones is missing; checked studies link under half to unresolved V genes, and the rest is unexplained. The DNA was the basis for D and trimming; V, J and clone size are from that table. Across this sample there are 120,000 to 150,000 clones, with approximately 87% seen only once. The ten largest make up 8.6% of the sample.

The germline V end is reduced by 6 bases and the J end by 5 bases; junction bases left unmatched: 9. The germline V gene gives CDR1 as MNHEY and CDR2 as SVGAGI. Its CDR3 holds 15 amino acids, cysteine through phenylalanine. Just CDR3 DNA is preserved here, 45 bases in frame from base 1. The sequence links TRBV6-5 to TRBJ1-5; 8 junctional bases match TRBD1. The sequencing input was peripheral blood. The TCR comes from a woman aged 45-65 years with active or convalescent COVID-19. The nucleotide sequence reads as follows: TGTGCCAGCAGCAGGACAGGGAGCCAGTATCAGCCCCAGCATTTT. This is translated as CASSRTGSQYQPQHF.